This is a list of T cell receptor beta chains from one sample in a study of T cells in lung cancer brain metastases. Produced via immunoSEQ multiplex PCR; TCRdb's table is partial and in-frame only. The repertoire holds 700 or so clones, 85% to 95% seen once, with roughly 6.8% in the top ten. The sequenced sample was tumor tissue from a brain metastasis. The source is a man aged 55 to 70 with non-small cell lung cancer that had spread to the brain. CDR3s include the opening cysteine and the closing phenylalanine or tryptophan. The D gene is left open where the match is weak. Clone size is shown for a subset of rows, as once, few, many or a class of expanded clone.

j_call | v_call | clone_size | d_call | cdr3_nt | cdr3_aa
TRBJ2-1 | TRBV5-4 | - | - | TGTGCCAGCAGAAGTTCCCACGGAAGCTCCTACAATGAGCAGTTCTTC | CASRSSHGSSYNEQFF
TRBJ2-3 | TRBV19 | - | TRBD2 | TGTGCCAGTAGTATAGATGTAGCGGGAGGTGGGACAGATACGCAGTATTTT | CASSIDVAGGGTDTQYF
TRBJ2-5 | TRBV11-3 | once | - | TGTGCCAGCAGCTCCCCAGGAGTCCAAGAGACCCAGTACTTC | CASSSPGVQETQYF
TRBJ2-7 | TRBV29-1 | - | - | TGCAGCGTCCGGGACGGCACCTACGAGCAGTACTTC | CSVRDGTYEQYF
TRBJ2-3 | TRBV5-1 | - | - | TGCGCCAGCAGCCTGAAAGGCGGATTCACAGATACGCAATATTTT | CASSLKGGFTDTQYF
TRBJ2-7 | TRBV4-3 | once | TRBD1 | TGCGCCAGCAGCCACAGGACAGGGGGCTCCTACGAGCAGTACTTC | CASSHRTGGSYEQYF
TRBJ2-2 | TRBV7-6 | - | - | TGTGCCAGCAGCTTACCCGGGGAGCTGTTTTTT | CASSLPGELFF
TRBJ1-4 | TRBV19 | - | TRBD1 | TGTGCCAGTAGTCCCGCCGACAGGGGGATTCAAAAACTGTTTTTT | CASSPADRGIQKLFF
TRBJ2-2 | TRBV28 | once | TRBD1 | TGTGCCACCCGAAAGGGGACAGGGGGCGCGAACGGGGAGCTGTTTTTT | CATRKGTGGANGELFF
TRBJ2-7 | TRBV25-1 | - | - | TGTGCCAGCAGCAGGGGTGTCGACGAGCAGTACTTC | CASSRGVDEQYF
TRBJ2-3 | TRBV5-1 | - | - | TGCGCCAGCAGCTTGGTGGCAGGGTCGTCCACAGATACGCAGTATTTT | CASSLVAGSSTDTQYF
TRBJ2-6 | TRBV6-5 | - | TRBD2 | TGTGCCAGCAGTTACGTGCGGGGGGTCAACGTCCTGACTTTC | CASSYVRGVNVLTF
TRBJ1-2 | TRBV7-9 | - | - | TGTGCCAGCAGCTTATCGGACTACGTTAACTATGGCTACACCTTC | CASSLSDYVNYGYTF
TRBJ1-1 | TRBV7-4 | - | TRBD1 | TGTGCCAGCAGCGCCAGGGGGGGCACTGAAGCTTTCTTT | CASSARGGTEAFF
TRBJ2-1 | TRBV2 | - | TRBD2 | TGTGCCAGCAGTGAACTAGCGGGCCCTAGACTTCAGTTCTTC | CASSELAGPRLQFF
TRBJ2-3 | TRBV9 | - | - | TGTGCCAGCAGCGCGGGAGGGGGCCCCGATACGCAGTATTTT | CASSAGGGPDTQYF
TRBJ1-1 | TRBV7-9 | - | TRBD1 | TGTGCCAGCAGCCCCAGACAGGGGGCGAACACTGAAGCTTTCTTT | CASSPRQGANTEAFF
TRBJ2-7 | TRBV9 | - | - | TGTGCCAGCAGCGTAGTGGGCTCATCCTACGAGCAGTACTTC | CASSVVGSSYEQYF
TRBJ2-3 | TRBV19 | - | - | TGTGCCAGTAGTCGAAACTCGGCTGCAGATACGCAGTATTTT | CASSRNSAADTQYF
TRBJ2-7 | TRBV10-3 | - | - | TGTGCCATCAGTCCCCAGGGCTACGAGCAGTACTTC | CAISPQGYEQYF
TRBJ2-3 | TRBV5-1 | - | - | TGCGCCAGCAGATTGCAGCGGGGCACAGATACGCAGTATTTT | CASRLQRGTDTQYF
TRBJ2-1 | TRBV13 | - | - | TGTGCCAGCAGCTTGCTTGCTGCTTCCTCCTACAATGAGCAGTTCTTC | CASSLLAASSYNEQFF
TRBJ2-2 | TRBV6-6 | - | TRBD1 | TGTGCCAGCAGCGCCCTCGGGACAGGGTTGAGCGGGGAGCTGTTTTTT | CASSALGTGLSGELFF
TRBJ1-5 | TRBV27 | once | TRBD1 | TGTGCCAGCTCCGTCAGACAGGGTGGTCAGCCCCAGCATTTT | CASSVRQGGQPQHF
TRBJ1-2 | TRBV28 | once | TRBD1 | TGTGCCAGCAGGCGACAGGGGCGGGTGAATAGCGGCTACACCTTC | CASRRQGRVNSGYTF
TRBJ2-3 | TRBV18 | - | TRBD2 | TGTGCCAGCTCACGCTACGGCGGGGTTAGCGGGAGCAACACAGATACGCAGTATTTT | CASSRYGGVSGSNTDTQYF